These 21 T cell receptor beta chains originate from one sample sequenced in a study of T cell repertoires in cytomegalovirus infection. Their antigens remain unidentified. TCRdb reprocessed the reads with MiXCR, giving one entry per CDR3 protein. Of about 830,000 distinct CDR3 sequences detected, 30% to 35% appear once; the ten largest clones hold under 15%. The source was cultured CD8+ T cells from PBMCs, collected from culture after CMV antigen stimulation. The receptors here all came from a human donor in good health (CMV status not recorded). Some clones in this sample may be carry-over from other donors' samples.

Many counts were recorded for this clonotype. The chain combines TRBV7-8 with TRBJ2-3; 13 bases align to TRBD2. CDR1 is SGHVS, CDR2 FQNEAQ, per germline. The CDR3 contains 16 residues. With 4 bases clipped from V and 10 bases from J, the junction kept 11 bases outside the gene matches. Here the CDR3 reads CASSSRTSGGVNAQYF. The CDR3 bases are TGTGCCAGCAGCTCCCGAACTAGCGGGGGGGTGAATGCGCAGTATTTT.

The gene calls are TRBV10-3 and TRBJ2-5, with D perhaps matching TRBD2 (6 bases). There are 15 residues in the CDR3. The germline V gene encodes CDR1 ENHRY and CDR2 SYGVKD. The germline V and J ends were trimmed by 0 bases and 1 base, with 9 bases remaining between them. CDR3 DNA sequence: TGTGCCATCAGTGAGTCGGGGGGAGTCCAAGAGACCCAGTACTTC. This sequence encodes CAISESGGVQETQYF.

The rearrangement links TRBV6-1 to TRBJ1-1, with D perhaps matching TRBD1 (5 bases). Germline V gene lookup returns CDR1 MNHNS and CDR2 SASEGT. The CDR3 is 15 amino acids. V was cut by 4 bases and J by 5 bases, with 17 bases left in between. The CDR3 loop reads CASSAHLPGRTEAFF. The CDR3 DNA follows: TGTGCCAGCAGTGCCCATCTACCAGGGCGGACTGAAGCTTTCTTT.

A few counts support this clonotype. J is TRBJ1-1 and V is TRBV7-6; 8 bases agree with TRBD1. There are 13 residues in the CDR3. The junction had 4 bases not matched to a gene; V was cut back by 2 bases and J by 8 bases. Per germline, CDR1 SGHVS and CDR2 FNYEAQ. CDR3 DNA: TGTGCCAGCAGCTTAATAGACAGGGGAGAAGCTTTCTTT. This gives the protein CASSLIDRGEAFF.

This clonotype was recorded at least ten times. J is TRBJ2-7 and V is TRBV7-9; a weak D match, TRBD1 (5 bases). Germline CDR1 is SEHNR and CDR2 is FQNEAQ (reference sequence). The CDR3 runs to 11 residues. The CDR3 DNA sequence: TGTGCCAGCACCCTCTTGGGGCCTTGGAGAGTC. This gives the protein CASTLLGPWRV.

This clonotype was detected a few times. The chain joins TRBV7-6 to TRBJ2-3; D is possibly TRBD1 (6 bases). This CDR3 has 16 residues. V was cut by 1 base and J by 0 bases, with 11 bases left in between. CDR1 and CDR2 from the germline V gene are SGHVS and FNYEAQ. The DNA for the CDR3 is TGTGCCAGCAGCTTAGGACAGGAGGCTAGCACAGATACGCAGTATTTT. It encodes CASSLGQEASTDTQYF.

J is TRBJ2-7 and V is TRBV2; D is perhaps TRBD1 (6 bases). CDR3 length equals 13 residues. Germline V gene sequence: CDR1 SNHLY, CDR2 FYNNEI. V was cut by 9 bases and J by 4 bases, with 16 bases left in between. The CDR3 sequence: CASGPNRAYEQYF. As DNA, the CDR3 is TGTGCCAGTGGCCCGAACAGGGCTTACGAGCAGTACTTC.

Only a few counts were recorded for this clonotype. The chain uses TRBV20-1 and TRBJ1-1; D gene unclear. The CDR3 totals 12 residues. V lost 3 bases, J lost 6 bases, and 11 bases lay in between. Germline CDR1 reads DFQATT; CDR2 reads SNEGSKA (reference sequence). The CDR3 sequence: CSAREGGAEAFF. Written as DNA, the CDR3 is TGCAGTGCTAGGGAGGGTGGCGCTGAAGCTTTCTTT.

This chain connects TRBV20-1 to TRBJ1-5; TRBD1 matches at 10 bases. Trimming removed 1 base from V and 11 bases from J; junction bases left unmatched: 11. The CDR3 is 15 residues long. CDR1 DFQATT and CDR2 SNEGSKA come from the germline V gene (reference sequence). CDR3 region: CSARGYDRGLGTQHF. The CDR3 nucleotides read TGCAGTGCTAGAGGGTATGACAGGGGGCTCGGCACCCAGCATTTT.

The genes are TRBV6-5 and TRBJ2-1; the match to TRBD2 covers 10 bases. V trimming: 0 bases; J trimming: 3 bases; junction bases outside the gene matches: 2. The CDR3 contains 16 residues. The germline CDR1 and CDR2 sequences are MNHEY and SVGAGI. CDR3 sequence: CASSYSLAGDYNEQFF. The CDR3 nucleotides are TGTGCCAGCAGTTACTCGCTAGCGGGGGACTACAATGAGCAGTTCTTC.

The gene calls are TRBV19 and TRBJ2-4; 7 nucleotides line up with TRBD2. J gave up 0 bases and V 4 bases, and 6 bases lay outside the gene matches. This CDR3 comprises 16 residues. In germline, CDR1 is LNHDA, CDR2 SQIVND (reference sequence). CDR3 sequence (DNA): TGTGCCAGTAGTACAAATGGGGGGGAAGCCAAAAACATTCAGTACTTC. This encodes CASSTNGGEAKNIQYF.

The rearrangement links TRBV6-6 to TRBJ2-7; TRBD2 matches 7 bases. The germline CDR1 and CDR2 sequences are MNHNY and SVGAGI (reference sequence). There are 14 residues in the CDR3. Trimming removed 5 bases from V and 2 bases from J; junction bases left unmatched: 6. CDR3 bases: TGTGCCAGCAGTGCCATGGGGGGGGCCTACGAGCAGTACGTC. This gives the protein CASSAMGGAYEQYV.

At least ten counts were recorded for this clonotype. J is TRBJ1-5 and V is TRBV12-3 or TRBV12-4; no reliable D call. V was pared by 1 base and J by 0 bases, with 13 bases between. The CDR3 is made up of 17 amino acids. In DNA, the CDR3 is TGTGCCAGCAGTTTAGAGGTCTCACCTCTTAGCAATCAGCCCCAGCATTTT. Protein product: CASSLEVSPLSNQPQHF.

Remarks on this clonotype: One junction end does not reproduce the germline sequence, and a read error may be involved. This rearrangement joins TRBV6-2 or TRBV6-3 to TRBJ1-2; D is perhaps TRBD1 (5 bases). Germline lookup yields CDR1 MNHEY and CDR2 SVGEGT. The CDR3 is 14 residues long. The CDR3 loop is CVSRSGGYGYGYTF. CDR3 in DNA: TGTGTCAGCAGATCGGGGGGATACGGCTATGGCTACACCTTC.

This clonotype has ten or more counts. The rearrangement uses TRBV7-2 and TRBJ2-5; 13 bases are a match to TRBD2. J was trimmed by 4 bases and V by 1 base; bases with no gene match: 3. The germline V gene encodes CDR1 SGHTA and CDR2 FQGNSA. This CDR3 spans 16 amino acids. The DNA for the CDR3 is TGTGCCAGCAGCTTAGAACTAGCGGGGGGGCGAGAGACCCAGTACTTC. It translates to CASSLELAGGRETQYF.

This clonotype has only a few counts. The genes are TRBV7-9 and TRBJ2-7; TRBD2 matches 7 bases. CDR1 is SEHNR and CDR2 is FQNEAQ in the germline V gene (reference sequence). Trimming took 3 bases from V and 0 from J; bases not matched to a gene: 5. This CDR3 region has 15 residues. In DNA, the CDR3 is TGTGCCAGCAGCTTGCGCGGGGGACCCTCCTACGAGCAGTACTTC. Residues: CASSLRGGPSYEQYF.

This clonotype was picked up a small number of times. The rearrangement uses TRBV5-1 and TRBJ2-1, with D unclear. The germline gives CDR1 SGHRS, CDR2 YFSETQ. The CDR3 loop spans 17 amino acids. With 4 bases removed from V and 0 bases from J, the gap between germline ends came to 17 bases. This CDR3 reads CASSPKTGLSSYNEQFF. The CDR3, as DNA: TGCGCCAGCAGCCCAAAGACCGGGTTGAGCTCCTACAATGAGCAGTTCTTC.

J is TRBJ1-3 and V is TRBV27; D is uncertain. CDR1 and CDR2 from the germline V gene are MNHEY and SMNVEV (reference sequence). The length of the CDR3 is 15 residues. V lost 0 bases and J 2 bases, leaving 8 bases between the germline ends. The CDR3 DNA reads TGTGCCAGCAGTTTATCGATGAGTACTGGAAACACCATATATTTT. Translating it yields CASSLSMSTGNTIYF.

The rearrangement uses TRBV12-3 or TRBV12-4 and TRBJ2-4; weak D call: TRBD1 (6 bases). V lost 3 bases, J lost 8 bases, and 20 bases lay in between. CDR3 size: 16 residues. In DNA form, the CDR3 reads TGTGCCAGCAGTTTGGCCTCCGGCGGACAGAAGGACATTCAGTACTTC. This sequence encodes CASSLASGGQKDIQYF.

There are a few counts of this clonotype. The CDR3 bases are TGTGCCAGCAGGGCTCATGGGGCCGATCAGCCCCAGCATTTT. Translating it yields CASRAHGADQPQHF. The chain combines TRBV6-5 with TRBJ1-5, with a tentative D call TRBD1 (5 bases). The V and J ends lost 6 bases and 5 bases respectively, with 14 bases between them. The length of the CDR3 is 14 residues. In germline, CDR1 is MNHEY, CDR2 SVGAGI.

This rearrangement joins TRBV12-3 or TRBV12-4 to TRBJ1-2; D perhaps matches TRBD1 (6 bases). The V end lost 3 bases, the J end lost 10 bases, and 15 bases lay between the germline ends. This CDR3 has 13 amino acids. The CDR3 loop is CASSFLGADDYTF. The DNA for the CDR3 is TGTGCCAGCAGTTTTCTGGGGGCGGATGACTACACCTTC.